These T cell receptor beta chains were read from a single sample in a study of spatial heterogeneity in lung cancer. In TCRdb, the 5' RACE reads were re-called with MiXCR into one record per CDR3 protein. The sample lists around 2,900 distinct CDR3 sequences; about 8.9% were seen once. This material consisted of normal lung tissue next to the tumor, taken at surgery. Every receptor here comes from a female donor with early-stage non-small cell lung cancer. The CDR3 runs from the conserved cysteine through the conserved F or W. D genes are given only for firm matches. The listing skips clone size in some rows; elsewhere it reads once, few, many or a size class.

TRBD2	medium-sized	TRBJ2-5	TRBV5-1	TGCGCCAGCAGCTTGACTAGCGCGCAAGAGACCCAGTACTTC	CASSLTSAQETQYF
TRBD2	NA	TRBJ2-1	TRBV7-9	TGTGCCAGCAGCGATTCGCTAGCGGGGAACAATGAGCAGTTCTTC	CASSDSLAGNNEQFF
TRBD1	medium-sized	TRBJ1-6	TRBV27	TGTGCCAGCAGTTTTGGGTCGGGACAGGCATATTCACCCCTCCACTTT	CASSFGSGQAYSPLHF
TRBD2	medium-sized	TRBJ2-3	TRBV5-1	TGCGCCAGCACCTTGCTAGCGGGAGGGCCTTTGAGCACAGATACGCAGTATTTT	CASTLLAGGPLSTDTQYF
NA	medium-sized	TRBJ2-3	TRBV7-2	TGTGCCAGCAGCCCCCAGGGCTATGGGACGCAGTATTTT	CASSPQGYGTQYF
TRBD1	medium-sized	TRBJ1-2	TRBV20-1	TGCAGTGGAGGGACAGTTGGTTTGTTTGGCTACACCTTC	CSGGTVGLFGYTF
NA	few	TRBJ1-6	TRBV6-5	TGTGCCAGCAGTTACGAGAGTTATTCACCCCTCCACTTT	CASSYESYSPLHF
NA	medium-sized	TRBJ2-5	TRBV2	TGTGCCAGCGCTGTCCAGGAGACCCAGTACTTC	CASAVQETQYF
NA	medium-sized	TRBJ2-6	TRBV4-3	TGCGCCAGCAGCCAAAGGGTTGCTGGGGCCAACGTCCTGACTTTC	CASSQRVAGANVLTF
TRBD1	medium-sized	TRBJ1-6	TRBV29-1	TGCAGCGTTCGAAAAACAGGACAGGGGGATTCACCCCTCCACTTT	CSVRKTGQGDSPLHF
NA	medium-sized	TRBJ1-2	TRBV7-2	TGTGCCAGCAGCCGGGACGGCGCTAACTATGGCTACACCTTC	CASSRDGANYGYTF
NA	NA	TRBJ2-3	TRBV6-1	TGTGCCAGCAGTAACCCTGGGGCGTATACGCAGTATTTT	CASSNPGAYTQYF
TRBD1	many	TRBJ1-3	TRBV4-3	TGCGCCAGCAGCCAAGATCATGGACAGGAGTCCCTTTTCGCTGGAAACACCATATATTTT	CASSQDHGQESLFAGNTIYF
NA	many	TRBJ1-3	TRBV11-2	TGTGCCAGCAGCTTAGCTCACAGCGTAACGGGAAACACCATATATTTT	CASSLAHSVTGNTIYF
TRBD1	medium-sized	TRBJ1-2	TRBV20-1	TGCAGTGCGCCGACAGGGGTATATGGCTACACCTTC	CSAPTGVYGYTF
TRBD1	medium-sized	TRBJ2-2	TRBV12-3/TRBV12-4	TGTGCCAGCAGTTTAGTCCCAGGGGGCTATTCCGGGGAGCTGTTTTTT	CASSLVPGGYSGELFF
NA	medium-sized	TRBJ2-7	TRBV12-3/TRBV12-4	TGTGCCAGCAGTTCGACCCGCTACGAGCAGTACTTC	CASSSTRYEQYF
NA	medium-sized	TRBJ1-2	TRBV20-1	TGCAGTGCGACGGTGCGGACAGTCTATGGCTACACCTTC	CSATVRTVYGYTF
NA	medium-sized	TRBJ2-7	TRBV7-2	TGTGCCAGCAGCTTACGGGAGTCCTACGAGCAGTACTTC	CASSLRESYEQYF
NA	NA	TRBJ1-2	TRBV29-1	TGCAGCGTTGTCGGGAATGGCTACACCTTC	CSVVGNGYTF
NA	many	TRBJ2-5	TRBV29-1	TGCAGCGCAGGACAGGGAGGGAAGGAGACCCAGTACTTC	CSAGQGGKETQYF
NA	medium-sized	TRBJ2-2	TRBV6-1	TGTGCCAGCAGTGCCGCCGGACGGTGGGGCACCGGGGAGCTGTTTTTT	CASSAAGRWGTGELFF
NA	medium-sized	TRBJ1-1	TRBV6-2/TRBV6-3	TGTGCCAGCAGTTACGGGGGCGGGGGCACTGAAGCTTTCTTT	CASSYGGGGTEAFF
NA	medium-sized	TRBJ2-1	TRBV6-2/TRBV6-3	TGTGCCAGCAGTTTCCAGGGGCACAATGAGCAGTTCTTC	CASSFQGHNEQFF
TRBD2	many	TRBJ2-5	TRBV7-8	TGTGCCAGCAGCTTAGGTCTAGCGGGAGGAGAGACCCAGTACTTC	CASSLGLAGGETQYF
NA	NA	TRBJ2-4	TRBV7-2	TGTGCCAGCAGCCCAGAGGCTCGTGGCGGCGGGTTAAATTTTAACATTCAGTACTTC	CASSPEARGGGLNFNIQYF
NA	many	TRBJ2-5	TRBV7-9	TGTGCCAGCAGCGGCGCGGGGTTCCAAGAGACCCAGTACTTC	CASSGAGFQETQYF
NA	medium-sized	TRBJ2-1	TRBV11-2	TGTGCCAGCAGCTTAAAGTCCAGCTGGGATGAGCAGTTCTTC	CASSLKSSWDEQFF
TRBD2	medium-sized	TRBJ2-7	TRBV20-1	TGCAGTGCTAGGCTAGCGGGAGGGCGAGGCGAGCAGTACTTC	CSARLAGGRGEQYF
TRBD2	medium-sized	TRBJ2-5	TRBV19	TGTGCCAGTAGTAAGACTAGCGGGGGGGCGAAGACCCAGTACTTC	CASSKTSGGAKTQYF
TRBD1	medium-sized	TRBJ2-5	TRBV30	TGTGCCTGGACTAAGGGACAGACCCAAGAGACCCAGTACTTC	CAWTKGQTQETQYF
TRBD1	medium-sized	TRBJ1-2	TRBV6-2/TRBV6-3	TGTGCCAGCAGTTCTCGCCGGGACAGGGAATCCAACTATGGCTACACCTTC	CASSSRRDRESNYGYTF